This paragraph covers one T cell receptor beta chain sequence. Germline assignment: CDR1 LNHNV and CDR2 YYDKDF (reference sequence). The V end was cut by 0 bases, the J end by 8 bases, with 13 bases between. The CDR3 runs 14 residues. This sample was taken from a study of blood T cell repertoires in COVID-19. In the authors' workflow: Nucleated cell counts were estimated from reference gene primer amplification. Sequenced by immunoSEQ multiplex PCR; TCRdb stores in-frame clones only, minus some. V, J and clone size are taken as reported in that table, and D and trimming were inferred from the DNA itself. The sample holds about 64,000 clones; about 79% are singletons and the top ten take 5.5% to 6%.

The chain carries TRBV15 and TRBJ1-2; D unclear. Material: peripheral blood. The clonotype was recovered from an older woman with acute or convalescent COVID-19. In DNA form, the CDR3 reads TGTGCCACCAGCAGAGATCAAGCCCATCCGGGCTACACCTTC. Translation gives CATSRDQAHPGYTF.